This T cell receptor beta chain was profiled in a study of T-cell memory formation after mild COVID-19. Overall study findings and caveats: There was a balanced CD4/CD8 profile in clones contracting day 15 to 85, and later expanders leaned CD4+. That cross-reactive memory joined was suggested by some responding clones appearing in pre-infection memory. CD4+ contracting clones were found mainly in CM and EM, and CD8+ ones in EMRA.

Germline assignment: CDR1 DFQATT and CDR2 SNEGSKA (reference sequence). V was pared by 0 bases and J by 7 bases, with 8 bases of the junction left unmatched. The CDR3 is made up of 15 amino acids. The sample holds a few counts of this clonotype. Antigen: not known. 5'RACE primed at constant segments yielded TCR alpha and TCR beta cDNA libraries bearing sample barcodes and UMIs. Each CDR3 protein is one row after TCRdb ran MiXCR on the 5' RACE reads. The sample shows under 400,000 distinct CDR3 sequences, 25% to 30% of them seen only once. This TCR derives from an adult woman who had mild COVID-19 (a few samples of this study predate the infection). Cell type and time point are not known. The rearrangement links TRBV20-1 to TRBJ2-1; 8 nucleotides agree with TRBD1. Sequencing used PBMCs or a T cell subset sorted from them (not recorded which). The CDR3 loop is CSARDPGQGNNEQFF. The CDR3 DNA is TGCAGTGCTAGAGATCCCGGACAGGGAAATAATGAGCAGTTCTTC.